Below, 23 T cell receptor beta chains from the same sample are listed, as sequenced in a study of blood T cell repertoires in COVID-19. The protocol was immunoSEQ multiplex PCR, while the TCRdb copy is restricted to in-frame clones and leaves out a portion. The sample has 150,000 to 250,000 clones, roughly 77% seen once. What was sequenced was peripheral blood. The receptors come from a woman aged 40 to 50 with COVID-19, enrolled during active disease.

The chain uses TRBV19 and TRBJ2-5, with a weak D call TRBD2 (6 bases). The CDR3 totals 13 residues. V was pared by 5 bases and J by 4 bases, with 11 bases between. Per germline, CDR1 LNHDA and CDR2 SQIVND (reference sequence). The CDR3 here is CASSGEARETQYF. As DNA, the CDR3 is TGTGCCAGTAGTGGGGAGGCGAGAGAGACCCAGTACTTC.

The gene calls are TRBV4-1 and TRBJ1-1, with 8 positions matching TRBD1. The V gene end was trimmed by 1 base and the J gene end by 1 base; junction bases not matched to a gene: 8. This CDR3 has 17 amino acids. Germline V gene lookup returns CDR1 MGHRA and CDR2 YSYEKL. CDR3 protein: CASSQVRAGGKNTEAFF. The CDR3 DNA is TGCGCCAGCAGCCAAGTGCGGGCAGGGGGCAAGAACACTGAAGCTTTCTTT.

The rearrangement uses TRBV25-1 and TRBJ2-2, with D unresolved. The V end lost 10 bases, the J end lost 8 bases, and 8 bases lay between the germline ends. The CDR3 runs to 10 residues. Germline V CDR1 and CDR2: MGHDK, SYGVNS. The CDR3 nucleotides are TGTGCCACCCCTAAGGGGGAGCTGTTTTTT. It specifies CATPKGELFF.

On this clone itself: Mismatch with germline at one junction end may stem from a read error. The chain recombines TRBV6-1 with TRBJ1-2; perhaps TRBD1 as D (6 bases). Germline CDR1 reads MNHNS; CDR2 reads SASEGT. The CDR3 consists of 13 residues. CDR3 loop: CASREGQRYGYTF. CDR3 nucleotides: TGTGCCAGCAGGGAAGGACAGAGGTATGGCTACACCTTC.

The chain joins TRBV5-1 to TRBJ1-4, with 9 bases identical to TRBD1. This CDR3 has 13 amino acids. The germline V gene encodes CDR1 SGHRS and CDR2 YFSETQ. After removal of 4 bases from V and 7 bases from J, the junction contained 2 bases not matched to a gene. CDR3 residues: CASSDRGIEKLFF. The CDR3 bases are TGCGCCAGCAGCGACAGGGGGATTGAAAAACTGTTTTTT.

The V gene is TRBV4-2, the J gene TRBJ2-7, with TRBD2 matching over 10 bases. The CDR3 covers 19 residues. V shed 3 bases and J 3 bases; nucleotides not matched to a gene: 17. Germline CDR1 LGHNA, CDR2 YNFKEQ. The CDR3 DNA reads TGTGCCAGCAGCCAGGGGAGAGGGGGTGAACTAGCGGGGCGCTACGAGCAGTACTTC. The encoded protein is CASSQGRGGELAGRYEQYF.

The chain uses TRBV24-1 and TRBJ2-2; TRBD1 aligns across 8 bases. This CDR3 has 15 residues. The V gene's germline CDR1 is KGHDR and CDR2 SFDVKD. V was clipped by 3 bases and J by 4 bases; unmatched bases: 3. The CDR3 DNA is TGTGCCACCAGTGATCCAGGACAGGGCACCGGGGAGCTGTTTTTT. Its protein product is CATSDPGQGTGELFF.

Many counts were recorded for this clone. The chain employs TRBV5-5 and TRBJ2-7, with TRBD2 as a possible D gene (6 bases). V was cut by 4 bases and J by 2 bases, with 13 bases left in between. Germline V gene lookup returns CDR1 SGHKS and CDR2 YYEKEE (reference sequence). This CDR3 is 14 amino acids long. The CDR3 DNA follows: TGTGCCAGCAGCGTTCGGAGGGCCGCCTACGAGCAGTACTTC. This translates into CASSVRRAAYEQYF.

The V gene is TRBV14, the J gene TRBJ2-2; no reliable D call. V dropped 0 bases and J dropped 5 bases, with 4 bases sitting between them. CDR3 length equals 13 residues. Germline V gene data show CDR1 as SGHDN and CDR2 as FVKESK. The CDR3 loop reads CASSQDRTGELFF. The CDR3, as DNA: TGTGCCAGCAGCCAAGATCGTACCGGGGAGCTGTTTTTT.

This rearrangement joins TRBV6-5 to TRBJ2-2; unclear D gene. The length of the CDR3 is 13 residues. Germline loops: CDR1 MNHEY, CDR2 SVGAGI. Between the trimmed V and J ends, which lost 2 bases and 8 bases, there was a span of 9 bases. The CDR3 protein is CASSYGSRGELFF. CDR3 DNA sequence: TGTGCCAGCAGTTACGGCTCCAGGGGGGAGCTGTTTTTT.

The V gene is TRBV4-1, the J gene TRBJ1-5; D uncertain. V was trimmed by 0 bases and J by 3 bases, leaving 6 bases between them. This CDR3 has 14 amino acids. From germline, CDR1 is MGHRA and CDR2 YSYEKL. CDR3 bases: TGCGCCAGCAGCCAAGAATGGCACAATCAGCCCCAGCATTTT. This encodes CASSQEWHNQPQHF.

The chain has TRBV7-7 and TRBJ2-3, with 8 nucleotides matching TRBD2. Germline loops: CDR1 SSHAT, CDR2 FNYEAQ (reference sequence). This CDR3 region has 14 residues. With V trimmed by 2 bases and J by 5 bases, 3 bases remained unmatched. Here the CDR3 reads CASSLTGGQDTQYF. CDR3 nucleotides: TGTGCCAGCAGCTTAACGGGGGGGCAAGATACGCAGTATTTT.

Remarks on this clone: With a much larger clone just one base away, this may be a read error. The sample carries other DNA sequences with the same CDR3. The chain combines TRBV5-1 with TRBJ2-7; no reliable D call. Germline V gene lookup returns CDR1 SGHRS and CDR2 YFSETQ. V gave up 0 bases and J gave up 4 bases, with 8 bases separating them. This CDR3 contains 13 residues. As DNA, the CDR3 is TGCGCCAGCAGCTTGGGCTTCGGGTACGAGCAGTACTTC. As protein: CASSLGFGYEQYF.

In this sample, this clone turned up a few times. The J gene is TRBJ2-5, the V gene TRBV9; no definite D call. V was shortened by 6 bases and J by 1 base, with 19 bases between the two germline ends. The CDR3 has 16 residues. Germline CDR1 is SGDLS and CDR2 is YYNGEE. This CDR3 reads CASTPGAVQLQETQYF. The CDR3 nucleotides are TGTGCCAGCACCCCAGGTGCAGTCCAACTCCAAGAGACCCAGTACTTC.

This clone was seen at least ten times. The rearrangement joins TRBV7-3 to TRBJ2-3, with D unclear. The V end was cut by 2 bases, the J end by 4 bases, with 7 bases between. The CDR3 sequence is 13 residues long. Germline V CDR1 and CDR2: SGHTA, FQGTGA. The CDR3 loop is CASSLSGSDTQYF. CDR3 in DNA: TGTGCCAGCAGCTTATCCGGTTCAGATACGCAGTATTTT.

The chain has TRBV5-1 and TRBJ2-7; 8 bases fit TRBD1. This CDR3 is built from 15 residues. Germline CDR1 and CDR2: SGHRS and YFSETQ. V lost 4 bases and J lost 2; bases outside the gene matches: 8. CDR3 in DNA: TGCGCCAGCAGCGATTCAGGGGGCAGAACCTACGAGCAGTACTTC. Its protein is CASSDSGGRTYEQYF.

The DNA for the CDR3 is TGCGCCAGCAGCGGGGGGATCCCTTCTAGCACAGATACGCAGTATTTT. This sequence encodes CASSGGIPSSTDTQYF. The chain combines TRBV5-1 with TRBJ2-3, with TRBD2 as a possible D gene (6 bases). The CDR3 totals 16 residues. CDR1 and CDR2 (germline): SGHRS, YFSETQ. Trimming took 4 bases from V and 0 from J, leaving 15 bases between them.

The chain employs TRBV7-9 and TRBJ1-2, with D perhaps TRBD1 (6 bases). With 4 bases removed from V and 5 bases from J, the gap between germline ends came to 20 bases. The germline V gene encodes CDR1 SEHNR and CDR2 FQNEAQ (reference sequence). This CDR3 region has 16 residues. CDR3 protein: CASSSTGQTIGYGYTF. CDR3 nucleotides: TGTGCCAGCAGCTCGACGGGACAAACAATAGGGTATGGCTACACCTTC.

V gene TRBV29-1 combines with J gene TRBJ1-2, with 8 nucleotides matching TRBD1. The CDR3 has 14 residues. J lost 2 bases, V lost 4 bases, and 6 bases had no gene match. Germline V gene data show CDR1 as SQVTM and CDR2 as ANQGSEA. CDR3 sequence: CSVAGGAGNYGYTF. The CDR3, as DNA: TGCAGCGTTGCAGGGGGCGCGGGGAACTATGGCTACACCTTC.

The chain combines TRBV4-1 with TRBJ1-1, with D unresolved. Per germline, CDR1 MGHRA and CDR2 YSYEKL. V was trimmed by 1 base and J by 1 base, leaving 4 bases between them. This CDR3 comprises 13 residues. This CDR3 is CASSQVWNTEAFF. In nucleotides, the CDR3 is TGCGCCAGCAGCCAAGTCTGGAACACTGAAGCTTTCTTT.

CDR3 coding DNA: TGTGCCAGCAGAGACTCGCAAACCTACGAGCAGTACTTC. Amino acid sequence: CASRDSQTYEQYF. The chain uses TRBV2 and TRBJ2-7; D not certain. Deletions cut 6 bases from V and 2 bases from J, with 11 bases between. The CDR3 is made up of 13 amino acids. The germline V gene encodes CDR1 SNHLY and CDR2 FYNNEI. The complete variable domain, with remaining parts taken from reference TRBV2 and TRBJ2-7, reads EPEVTQTPSHQVTQMGQEVILRCVPISNHLYFYWYRQILGQKVEFLVSFYNNEISEKSEIFDDQFSVERPDGSNFTLKIRSTKLEDSAMYFCASRDSQTYEQYFGPGTRLTVT.

This chain joins TRBV10-3 and TRBJ2-5; TRBD2 matches at 8 bases. CDR1 is ENHRY, CDR2 SYGVKD, per germline. The CDR3 has 13 amino acids. V shed 9 bases, J shed 3 bases, and the junction held 6 bases outside the gene matches. The CDR3: CAITGGVEETQYF. For the CDR3, the DNA is TGTGCCATTACCGGGGGGGTAGAAGAGACCCAGTACTTC.

The chain is built from TRBV9 and TRBJ2-2, with 13 bases matching TRBD2. Per the germline V gene, CDR1 is SGDLS and CDR2 is YYNGEE. V was pared by 6 bases and J by 7 bases, with 6 bases of the junction left unmatched. The CDR3 sequence is 15 residues long. The DNA of the CDR3 is TGTGCCAGCACCTTCGGACTAGCGGGAGTCGGGGAGCTGTTTTTT. Residues: CASTFGLAGVGELFF.